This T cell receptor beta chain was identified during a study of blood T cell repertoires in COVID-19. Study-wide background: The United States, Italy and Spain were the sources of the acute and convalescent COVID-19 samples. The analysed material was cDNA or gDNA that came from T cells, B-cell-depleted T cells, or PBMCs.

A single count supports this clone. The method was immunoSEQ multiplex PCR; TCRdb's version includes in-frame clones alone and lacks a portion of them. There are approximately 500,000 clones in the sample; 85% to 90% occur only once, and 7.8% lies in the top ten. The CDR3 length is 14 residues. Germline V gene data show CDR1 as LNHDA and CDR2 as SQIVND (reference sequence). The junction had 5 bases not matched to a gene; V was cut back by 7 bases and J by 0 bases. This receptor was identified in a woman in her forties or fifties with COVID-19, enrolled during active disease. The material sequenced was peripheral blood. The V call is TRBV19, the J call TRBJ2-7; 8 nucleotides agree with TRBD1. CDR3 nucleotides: TGTGCCAGTACCGGGACAGGCCTCTCCTACGAGCAGTACTTC. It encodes CASTGTGLSYEQYF.